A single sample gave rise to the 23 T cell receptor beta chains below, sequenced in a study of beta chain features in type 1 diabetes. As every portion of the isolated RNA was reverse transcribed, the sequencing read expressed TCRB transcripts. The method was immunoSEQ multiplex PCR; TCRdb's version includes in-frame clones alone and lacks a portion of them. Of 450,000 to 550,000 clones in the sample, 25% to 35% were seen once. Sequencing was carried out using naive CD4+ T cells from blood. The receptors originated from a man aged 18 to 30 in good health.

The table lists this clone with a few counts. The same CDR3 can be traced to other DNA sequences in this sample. The CDR3 region is CSVEGSGANVLTF. The CDR3 bases are TGCAGCGTTGAAGGGTCTGGGGCCAACGTCCTGACTTTC. V usage is TRBV29-1 and J usage is TRBJ2-6; no reliable D call. In germline, CDR1 is SQVTM, CDR2 ANQGSEA. V was shortened by 1 base and J by 1 base, with 2 bases between the two germline ends. The length of the CDR3 is 13 residues.

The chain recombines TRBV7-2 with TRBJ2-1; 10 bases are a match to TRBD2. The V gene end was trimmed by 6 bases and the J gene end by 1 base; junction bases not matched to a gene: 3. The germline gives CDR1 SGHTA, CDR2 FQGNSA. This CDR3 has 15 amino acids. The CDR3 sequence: CASRAGGKSYNEQFF. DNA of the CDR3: TGTGCCAGCAGAGCGGGAGGGAAATCCTACAATGAGCAGTTCTTC.

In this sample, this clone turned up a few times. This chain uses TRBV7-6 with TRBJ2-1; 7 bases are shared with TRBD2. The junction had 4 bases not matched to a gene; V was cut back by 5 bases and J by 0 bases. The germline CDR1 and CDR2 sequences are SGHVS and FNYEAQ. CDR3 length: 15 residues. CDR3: CASSGEGSSYNEQFF. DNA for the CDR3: TGTGCCAGCAGCGGGGAGGGGAGCTCCTACAATGAGCAGTTCTTC.

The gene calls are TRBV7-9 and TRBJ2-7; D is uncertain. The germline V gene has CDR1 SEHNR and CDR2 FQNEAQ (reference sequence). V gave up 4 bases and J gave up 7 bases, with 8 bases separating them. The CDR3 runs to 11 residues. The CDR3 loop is CASSSMGEQYF. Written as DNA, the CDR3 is TGTGCCAGCAGCTCCATGGGGGAGCAGTACTTC.

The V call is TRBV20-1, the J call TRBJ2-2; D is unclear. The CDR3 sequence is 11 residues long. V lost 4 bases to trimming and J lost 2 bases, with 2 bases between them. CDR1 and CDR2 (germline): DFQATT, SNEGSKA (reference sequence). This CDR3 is CSATNTGELFF. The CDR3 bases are TGCAGTGCTACCAACACCGGGGAGCTGTTTTTT.

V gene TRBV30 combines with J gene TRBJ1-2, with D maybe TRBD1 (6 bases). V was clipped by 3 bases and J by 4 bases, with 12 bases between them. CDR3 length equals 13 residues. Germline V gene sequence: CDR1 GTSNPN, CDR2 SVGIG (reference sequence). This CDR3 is CAWSPRGGYGYTF. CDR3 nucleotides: TGTGCCTGGAGCCCCAGAGGGGGCTATGGCTACACCTTC.

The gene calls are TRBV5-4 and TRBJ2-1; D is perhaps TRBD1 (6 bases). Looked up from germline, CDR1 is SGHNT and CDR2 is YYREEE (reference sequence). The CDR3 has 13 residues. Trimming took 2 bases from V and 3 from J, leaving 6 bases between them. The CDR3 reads CASSLQGYNEQFF. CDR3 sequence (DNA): TGTGCCAGCAGCTTACAGGGCTACAATGAGCAGTTCTTC.

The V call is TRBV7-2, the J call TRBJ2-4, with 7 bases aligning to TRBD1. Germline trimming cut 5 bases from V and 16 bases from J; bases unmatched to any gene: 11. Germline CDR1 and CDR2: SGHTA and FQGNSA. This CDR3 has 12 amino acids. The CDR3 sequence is CASSRTPTGLYF. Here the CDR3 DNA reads TGTGCCAGCAGCCGAACTCCGACAGGGCTATACTTC.

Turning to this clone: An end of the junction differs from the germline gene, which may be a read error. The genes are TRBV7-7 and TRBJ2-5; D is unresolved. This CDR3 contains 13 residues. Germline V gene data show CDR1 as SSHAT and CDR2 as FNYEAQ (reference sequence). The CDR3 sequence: CASSLRRLETQYF. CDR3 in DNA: TGTGCTAGCAGCTTACGCCGGCTTGAGACCCAGTACTTC.

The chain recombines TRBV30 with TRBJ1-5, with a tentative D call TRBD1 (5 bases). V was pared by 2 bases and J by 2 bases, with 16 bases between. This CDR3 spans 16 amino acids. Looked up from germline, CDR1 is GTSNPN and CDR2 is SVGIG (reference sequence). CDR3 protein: CAWSFHRGFGNQPQHF. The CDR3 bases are TGTGCCTGGAGTTTCCATAGGGGATTCGGCAATCAGCCCCAGCATTTT.

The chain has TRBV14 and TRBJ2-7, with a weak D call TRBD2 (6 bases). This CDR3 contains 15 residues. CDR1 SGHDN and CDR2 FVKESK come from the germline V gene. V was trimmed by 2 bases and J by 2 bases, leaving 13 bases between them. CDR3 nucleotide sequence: TGTGCCAGCAGCCAATACGGGGGTGCGACCTACGAGCAGTACTTC. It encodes CASSQYGGATYEQYF.

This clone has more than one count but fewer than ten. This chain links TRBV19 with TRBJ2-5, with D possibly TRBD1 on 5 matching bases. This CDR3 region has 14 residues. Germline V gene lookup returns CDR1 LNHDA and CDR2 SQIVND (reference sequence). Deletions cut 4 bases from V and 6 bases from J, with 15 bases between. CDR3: CASSTQGSLQTQYF. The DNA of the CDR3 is TGTGCCAGTAGTACCCAGGGAAGCCTACAGACCCAGTACTTC.

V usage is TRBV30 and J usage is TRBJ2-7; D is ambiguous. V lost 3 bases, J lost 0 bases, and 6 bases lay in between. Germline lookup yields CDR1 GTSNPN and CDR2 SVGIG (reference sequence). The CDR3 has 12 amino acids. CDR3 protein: CAWSSNSYEQYF. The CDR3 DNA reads TGTGCCTGGAGCTCAAACTCCTACGAGCAGTACTTC.

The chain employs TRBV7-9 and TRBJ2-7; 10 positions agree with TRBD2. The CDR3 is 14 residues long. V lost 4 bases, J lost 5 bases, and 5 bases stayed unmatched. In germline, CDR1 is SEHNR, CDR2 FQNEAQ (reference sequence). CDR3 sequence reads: CASSSSGSSHEQYF. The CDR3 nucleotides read TGTGCCAGCAGCTCTAGCGGGAGTAGCCACGAGCAGTACTTC.

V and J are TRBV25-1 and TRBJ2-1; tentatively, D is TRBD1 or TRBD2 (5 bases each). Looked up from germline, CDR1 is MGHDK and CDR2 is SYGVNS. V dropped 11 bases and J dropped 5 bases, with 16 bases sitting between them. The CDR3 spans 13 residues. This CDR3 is CAGVSGPNNEQFF. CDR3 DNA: TGTGCCGGGGTATCGGGACCCAACAATGAGCAGTTCTTC.

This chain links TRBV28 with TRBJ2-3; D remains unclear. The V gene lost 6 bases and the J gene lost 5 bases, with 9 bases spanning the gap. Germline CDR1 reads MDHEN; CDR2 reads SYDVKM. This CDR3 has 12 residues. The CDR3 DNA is TGTGCCAGCAGCACGGTGGTAGATACGCAGTATTTT. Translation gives CASSTVVDTQYF.

DNA of the CDR3: TGTGCCAGCAGCCCTCTAGCGGGACCACAGTTCTTC. It specifies CASSPLAGPQFF. This chain joins TRBV7-8 and TRBJ2-1, with 9 bases lining up with TRBD2. Trimming removed 5 bases from V and 13 bases from J; junction bases left unmatched: 6. Germline V gives CDR1 SGHVS, CDR2 FQNEAQ. CDR3 length equals 12 residues.

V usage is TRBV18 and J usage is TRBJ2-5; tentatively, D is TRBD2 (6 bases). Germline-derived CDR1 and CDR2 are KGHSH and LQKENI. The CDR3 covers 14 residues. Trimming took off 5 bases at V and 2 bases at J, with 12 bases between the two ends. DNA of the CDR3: TGTGCCAGCTCATCCGCTAGCGCTCAAGAGACCCAGTACTTC. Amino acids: CASSSASAQETQYF. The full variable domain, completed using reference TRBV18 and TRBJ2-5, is NAGVMQNPRHLVRRRGQEARLRCSPMKGHSHVYWYRQLPEEGLKFMVYLQKENIIDESGMPKERFSAEFPKEGPSILRIQQVVRGDSAAYFCASSSASAQETQYFGPGTRLLVL.

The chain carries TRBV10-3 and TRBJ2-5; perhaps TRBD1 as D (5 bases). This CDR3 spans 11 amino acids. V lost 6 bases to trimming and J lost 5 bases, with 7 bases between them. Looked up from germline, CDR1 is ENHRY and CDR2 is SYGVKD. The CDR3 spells CAIRSGETQYF. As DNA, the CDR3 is TGTGCCATCAGATCAGGGGAGACCCAGTACTTC.

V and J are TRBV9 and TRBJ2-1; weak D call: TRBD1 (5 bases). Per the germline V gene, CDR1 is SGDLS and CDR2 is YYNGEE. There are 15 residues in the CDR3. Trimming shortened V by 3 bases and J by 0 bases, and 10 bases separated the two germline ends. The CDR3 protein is CASSETGSSYNEQFF. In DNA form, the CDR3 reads TGTGCCAGCAGCGAAACAGGCAGCTCCTACAATGAGCAGTTCTTC.

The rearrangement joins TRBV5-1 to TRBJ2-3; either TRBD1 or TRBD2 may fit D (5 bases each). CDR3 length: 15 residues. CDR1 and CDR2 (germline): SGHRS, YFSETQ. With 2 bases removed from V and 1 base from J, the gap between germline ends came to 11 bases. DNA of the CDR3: TGCGCCAGCAGCTTAACCGGGACCCGCACAGATACGCAGTATTTT. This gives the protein CASSLTGTRTDTQYF.

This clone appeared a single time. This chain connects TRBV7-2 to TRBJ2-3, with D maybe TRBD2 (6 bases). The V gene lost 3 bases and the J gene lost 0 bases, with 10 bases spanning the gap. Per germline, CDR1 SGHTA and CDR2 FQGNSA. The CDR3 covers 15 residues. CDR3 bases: TGTGCCAGCAGCTTGCTAGCGCAGAGCACAGATACGCAGTATTTT. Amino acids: CASSLLAQSTDTQYF.

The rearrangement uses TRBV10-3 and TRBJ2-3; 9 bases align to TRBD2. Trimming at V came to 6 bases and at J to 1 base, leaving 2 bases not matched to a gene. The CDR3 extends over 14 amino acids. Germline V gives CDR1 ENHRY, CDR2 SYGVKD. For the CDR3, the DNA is TGTGCCATCAGGAAGCGGGAGGGCACAGATACGCAGTATTTT. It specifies CAIRKREGTDTQYF.